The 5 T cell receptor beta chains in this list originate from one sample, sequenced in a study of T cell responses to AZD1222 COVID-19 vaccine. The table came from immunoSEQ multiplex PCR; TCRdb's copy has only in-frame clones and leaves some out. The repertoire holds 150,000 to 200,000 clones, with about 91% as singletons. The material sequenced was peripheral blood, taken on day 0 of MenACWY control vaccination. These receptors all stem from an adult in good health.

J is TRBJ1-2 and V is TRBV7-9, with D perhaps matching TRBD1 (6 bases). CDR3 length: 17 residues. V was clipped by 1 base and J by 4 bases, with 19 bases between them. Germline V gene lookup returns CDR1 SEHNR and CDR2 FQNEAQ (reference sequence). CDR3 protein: CASSLGGGTGTFYGYTF. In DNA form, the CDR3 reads TGTGCCAGCAGCTTAGGTGGCGGAACAGGGACCTTCTATGGCTACACCTTC.

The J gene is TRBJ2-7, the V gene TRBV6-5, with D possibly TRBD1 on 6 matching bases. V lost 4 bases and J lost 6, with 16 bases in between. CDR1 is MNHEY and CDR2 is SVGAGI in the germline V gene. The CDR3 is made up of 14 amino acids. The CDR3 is CASSSSGVRGEQYF. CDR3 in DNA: TGTGCCAGCAGTTCCTCAGGGGTGAGAGGCGAGCAGTACTTC.

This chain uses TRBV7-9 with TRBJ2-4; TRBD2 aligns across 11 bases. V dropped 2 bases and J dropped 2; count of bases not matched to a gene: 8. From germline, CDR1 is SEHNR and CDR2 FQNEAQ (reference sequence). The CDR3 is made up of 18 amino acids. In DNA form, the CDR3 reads TGTGCCAGCAGCTTACCCCACCGACTAGCGGGGTCCAAAAACATTCAGTACTTC. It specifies CASSLPHRLAGSKNIQYF.

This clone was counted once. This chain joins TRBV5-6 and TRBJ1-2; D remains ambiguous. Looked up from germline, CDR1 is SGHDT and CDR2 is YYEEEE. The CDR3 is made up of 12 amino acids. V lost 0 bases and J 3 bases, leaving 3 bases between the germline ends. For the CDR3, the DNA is TGTGCCAGCAGCTTGGGGGACTATGGCTACACCTTC. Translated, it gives CASSLGDYGYTF.

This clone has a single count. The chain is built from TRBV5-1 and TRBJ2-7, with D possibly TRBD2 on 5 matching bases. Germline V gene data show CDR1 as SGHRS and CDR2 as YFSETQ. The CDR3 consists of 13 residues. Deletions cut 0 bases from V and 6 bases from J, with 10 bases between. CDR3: CASSLAAGTEQYF. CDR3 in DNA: TGCGCCAGCAGCTTGGCTGCGGGTACCGAGCAGTACTTC.